This section outlines one T cell receptor beta chain sequence together with its context. The CDR3 spans 16 residues. Germline trimming cut 5 bases from V and 0 bases from J; bases unmatched to any gene: 6. Germline loops: CDR1 SGHTA, CDR2 FQGTGA. These data come from a study of cytomegalovirus exposure and HLA in healthy donors. The PCR employed 60 Vbeta primers together with 13 Jbeta primers. Sequencing was performed with immunoSEQ multiplex PCR; in TCRdb, only in-frame clones are kept and a portion is missing. The sample holds under 200,000 clones, more than 60% seen once. Sequencing was done on a sample of PBMCs. This sequence joins TRBV7-3 and TRBJ2-2, with TRBD1 matching 7 bases. The receptor was derived from a man aged 35-49 years in good health and CMV-seronegative. The CDR3 region has the DNA TGTGCCAGCAGCCCCCGGACAGGCGCGAACACCGGGGAGCTGTTTTTT. Protein sequence: CASSPRTGANTGELFF.